A selection of T cell receptor beta chains follows, all from one sample in a study of T cell repertoires in cytomegalovirus infection. TCRdb ran MiXCR on the reads and lists one entry per CDR3 protein. The table includes 250,000 or so distinct CDR3 sequences, 15% to 20% detected once. The sample taken for sequencing was CD8+ T cells from PBMCs. The origin of the receptors is a human donor in good health (CMV status not recorded). Some clones in this sample may be carry-over from other donors' samples. Each CDR3 is given with its conserved first and last residue. The order of the fields is clone size, J gene, D gene, V gene, CDR3 protein, CDR3 DNA. The D gene is left open where the match is weak. Only some rows state a clone size, as once, few, many or a class for expanded clones.

clone_size: few
j_call: TRBJ2-1
d_call: TRBD2
v_call: TRBV28
cdr3_aa: CASSFPGGHNEQFF
cdr3_nt: TGTGCCAGCAGTTTTCCGGGGGGTCACAATGAGCAGTTCTTC

clone_size: many
j_call: TRBJ2-7
d_call: TRBD1
v_call: TRBV12-3/TRBV12-4
cdr3_aa: CASSPTGADEQYF
cdr3_nt: TGTGCCAGCAGCCCGACAGGGGCGGACGAGCAGTACTTC

clone_size: few
j_call: TRBJ2-1
d_call: TRBD2
v_call: TRBV28
cdr3_aa: CASSPGLAGVEQFF
cdr3_nt: TGTGCCAGCAGCCCGGGACTAGCGGGGGTTGAGCAGTTCTTC

clone_size: many
j_call: TRBJ2-7
d_call: TRBD1
v_call: TRBV7-9
cdr3_aa: CASSLGGTGVEQYF
cdr3_nt: TGTGCCAGCAGCTTAGGTGGGACAGGGGTCGAGCAGTACTTC

clone_size: -
j_call: TRBJ1-1
d_call: -
v_call: TRBV15
cdr3_aa: CATTGGLGTEAFF
cdr3_nt: TGTGCCACCACCGGGGGTTTGGGCACTGAAGCTTTCTTT

clone_size: -
j_call: TRBJ2-7
d_call: TRBD1
v_call: TRBV4-3
cdr3_aa: CASSQHRGAYEQYF
cdr3_nt: TGCGCCAGCAGCCAACACAGGGGGGCCTACGAGCAGTACTTC

clone_size: few
j_call: TRBJ1-2
d_call: TRBD1
v_call: TRBV19
cdr3_aa: CASSRAPGQGRNAYGYTF
cdr3_nt: TGTGCCAGTAGCCGCGCGCCGGGACAGGGTAGAAATGCCTATGGCTACACCTTC

clone_size: many
j_call: TRBJ1-5
d_call: TRBD1
v_call: TRBV10-3
cdr3_aa: CAISESGQNNQPQHF
cdr3_nt: TGTGCCATCAGTGAGTCGGGACAGAACAATCAGCCCCAGCATTTT

clone_size: many
j_call: TRBJ1-3
d_call: -
v_call: TRBV7-2
cdr3_aa: CASSLGVGGNTIYF
cdr3_nt: TGTGCCAGCAGCTTAGGGGTAGGCGGAAACACCATATATTTT

clone_size: -
j_call: TRBJ2-2
d_call: TRBD2
v_call: TRBV7-9
cdr3_aa: CASSPPSGKNTGELFF
cdr3_nt: TGTGCCAGCAGCCCTCCTAGCGGGAAGAACACCGGGGAGCTGTTTTTT

clone_size: few
j_call: TRBJ2-3
d_call: TRBD1
v_call: TRBV18
cdr3_aa: CASSPRDRGLVTQYF
cdr3_nt: TGTGCCAGCTCACCACGGGACAGGGGGCTTGTTACGCAGTATTTT

clone_size: few
j_call: TRBJ1-2
d_call: -
v_call: TRBV6-1
cdr3_aa: CASSLTSNYGYTF
cdr3_nt: TGTGCCAGCAGCCTGACATCTAACTATGGCTACACCTTC

clone_size: few
j_call: TRBJ2-3
d_call: TRBD1
v_call: TRBV7-9
cdr3_aa: CASGSRQGPSTDTQYF
cdr3_nt: TGTGCCAGCGGATCCCGACAGGGCCCTAGCACAGATACGCAGTATTTT

clone_size: many
j_call: TRBJ2-5
d_call: TRBD1
v_call: TRBV11-1
cdr3_aa: CASSSGQVDLLGETQYF
cdr3_nt: TGTGCCAGCAGCTCCGGACAGGTTGACCTCCTGGGAGAGACCCAGTACTTC

clone_size: many
j_call: TRBJ2-7
d_call: -
v_call: TRBV7-9
cdr3_aa: CASSTGPGEQYF
cdr3_nt: TGTGCCAGCAGCACAGGGCCTGGCGAGCAGTACTTC

clone_size: -
j_call: TRBJ2-6
d_call: -
v_call: TRBV3-1
cdr3_aa: CASSQDRTAMANVLTF
cdr3_nt: TGTGCCAGCAGCCAAGATAGGACAGCAATGGCCAACGTCCTGACTTTC

clone_size: many
j_call: TRBJ2-1
d_call: TRBD1
v_call: TRBV7-2
cdr3_aa: CASSYMGQYNEQFF
cdr3_nt: TGTGCCAGCAGCTACATGGGACAGTACAATGAGCAGTTCTTC

clone_size: few
j_call: TRBJ1-1
d_call: -
v_call: TRBV14
cdr3_aa: CASSQVTTLNTEAFF
cdr3_nt: TGTGCCAGCAGCCAAGTCACGACGTTGAACACTGAAGCTTTCTTT

clone_size: few
j_call: TRBJ2-7
d_call: -
v_call: TRBV6-2/TRBV6-3
cdr3_aa: CASSQHLDYEQYF
cdr3_nt: TGTGCCAGCAGCCAACACTTGGACTACGAGCAGTACTTC

clone_size: -
j_call: TRBJ1-2
d_call: -
v_call: TRBV4-2
cdr3_aa: CASSQTGGNYGYTF
cdr3_nt: TGTGCCAGCAGCCAGACGGGAGGGAACTATGGCTACACCTTC

clone_size: few
j_call: TRBJ1-5
d_call: -
v_call: TRBV6-1
cdr3_aa: CASRKDTSSNQPQHF
cdr3_nt: TGTGCCAGCAGGAAGGACACAAGCAGCAATCAGCCCCAGCATTTT

clone_size: many
j_call: TRBJ2-1
d_call: TRBD2
v_call: TRBV7-8
cdr3_aa: CASSVAGGGNEQFF
cdr3_nt: TGTGCCAGCAGCGTCGCGGGGGGCGGTAATGAGCAGTTCTTC

clone_size: -
j_call: TRBJ1-5
d_call: -
v_call: TRBV2
cdr3_aa: CASSEGLWDGNQPQHF
cdr3_nt: TGTGCCAGCAGTGAAGGGTTGTGGGATGGCAATCAGCCCCAGCATTTT

clone_size: few
j_call: TRBJ1-4
d_call: -
v_call: TRBV7-9
cdr3_aa: CASSLFGGGEKLFF
cdr3_nt: TGTGCCAGCAGCTTGTTTGGGGGCGGAGAAAAACTGTTTTTT

clone_size: many
j_call: TRBJ2-3
d_call: -
v_call: TRBV7-9
cdr3_aa: CASSSEGPLTDTQYF
cdr3_nt: TGTGCCAGCAGCTCCGAGGGACCCCTCACAGATACGCAGTATTTT

clone_size: few
j_call: TRBJ2-7
d_call: TRBD2
v_call: TRBV7-6
cdr3_aa: CASRAAGAPGYEQYF
cdr3_nt: TGTGCCTCGCGGGCAGCGGGGGCCCCCGGGTACGAGCAGTACTTC

clone_size: many
j_call: TRBJ2-2
d_call: -
v_call: TRBV7-4
cdr3_aa: CASSSTRNTGELFF
cdr3_nt: TGTGCCAGCAGCTCCACTAGGAACACCGGGGAGCTGTTTTTT

clone_size: few
j_call: TRBJ1-2
d_call: TRBD1
v_call: TRBV7-2
cdr3_aa: CASSLATGGVFGYTF
cdr3_nt: TGTGCCAGCAGCTTAGCGACAGGGGGCGTCTTCGGCTACACCTTC

clone_size: many
j_call: TRBJ2-7
d_call: TRBD1
v_call: TRBV28
cdr3_aa: CASRVAGGHEQYF
cdr3_nt: TGTGCCAGCAGGGTAGCAGGGGGTCACGAGCAGTACTTC

clone_size: few
j_call: TRBJ2-5
d_call: -
v_call: TRBV6-5
cdr3_aa: CASSGGTPQETQYF
cdr3_nt: TGTGCCAGCAGTGGCGGGACTCCACAAGAGACCCAGTACTTC

clone_size: many
j_call: TRBJ1-5
d_call: -
v_call: TRBV6-2/TRBV6-3
cdr3_aa: CASSYDRDAGVGQPQHF
cdr3_nt: TGTGCCAGCAGTTACGACCGCGACGCGGGGGTAGGTCAGCCCCAGCATTTT

clone_size: -
j_call: TRBJ2-1
d_call: -
v_call: TRBV4-1
cdr3_aa: CASSQDPGALGLEQFF
cdr3_nt: TGCGCCAGCAGCCAAGATCCGGGGGCCCTCGGTCTTGAGCAGTTCTTC

clone_size: -
j_call: TRBJ1-1
d_call: -
v_call: TRBV20-1
cdr3_aa: CSAEDGARSGTEAFF
cdr3_nt: TGCAGTGCCGAAGACGGGGCCCGGTCAGGCACTGAAGCTTTCTTT

clone_size: many
j_call: TRBJ2-7
d_call: -
v_call: TRBV12-3/TRBV12-4
cdr3_aa: CASSPGIAKTYEQYF
cdr3_nt: TGTGCCAGCAGTCCCGGGATAGCGAAGACCTACGAGCAGTACTTC

clone_size: many
j_call: TRBJ2-2
d_call: -
v_call: TRBV7-2
cdr3_aa: CASSLVRTTGELFF
cdr3_nt: TGTGCCAGCAGCTTAGTCAGGACCACCGGGGAGCTGTTTTTT

clone_size: many
j_call: TRBJ2-3
d_call: TRBD2
v_call: TRBV10-3
cdr3_aa: CAISETPLAESTDTQYF
cdr3_nt: TGTGCCATCAGTGAAACCCCGCTAGCGGAAAGCACAGATACGCAGTATTTT

clone_size: few
j_call: TRBJ2-2
d_call: -
v_call: TRBV3-1
cdr3_aa: CASSQELGGELFF
cdr3_nt: TGTGCCAGCAGCCAAGAATTGGGAGGGGAGCTGTTTTTT

clone_size: many
j_call: TRBJ2-2
d_call: TRBD1
v_call: TRBV14
cdr3_aa: CASSQEMGWDRANTGELFF
cdr3_nt: TGTGCCAGCAGCCAAGAAATGGGGTGGGACAGAGCGAACACCGGGGAGCTGTTTTTT

clone_size: many
j_call: TRBJ2-1
d_call: -
v_call: TRBV28
cdr3_aa: CASSSGSLYNEQFF
cdr3_nt: TGTGCCAGCAGTTCAGGGAGCCTCTACAATGAGCAGTTCTTC

clone_size: -
j_call: TRBJ2-3
d_call: -
v_call: TRBV11-2
cdr3_aa: CASSLDIRGPGDTQYF
cdr3_nt: TGTGCCAGCAGCTTAGATATACGGGGCCCGGGAGATACGCAGTATTTT

clone_size: few
j_call: TRBJ2-1
d_call: -
v_call: TRBV14
cdr3_aa: CASSQVPLSHGEQFF
cdr3_nt: TGTGCCAGCAGCCAAGTGCCACTCAGCCACGGTGAGCAGTTCTTC

clone_size: -
j_call: TRBJ2-3
d_call: -
v_call: TRBV28
cdr3_aa: CASSLDFTDTQYF
cdr3_nt: TGTGCCAGCAGTTTGGATTTCACAGATACGCAGTATTTT

clone_size: many
j_call: TRBJ2-1
d_call: -
v_call: TRBV7-9
cdr3_aa: CASSLTSRSYNEQFF
cdr3_nt: TGTGCCAGCAGCTTAACTAGCCGGTCCTACAATGAGCAGTTCTTC

clone_size: few
j_call: TRBJ1-5
d_call: -
v_call: TRBV6-2/TRBV6-3
cdr3_aa: CASGNNLGGGNQPQHF
cdr3_nt: TGTGCCAGCGGCAACAACCTGGGGGGAGGCAATCAGCCCCAGCATTTT

clone_size: few
j_call: TRBJ2-1
d_call: TRBD2
v_call: TRBV27
cdr3_aa: CASKGGGHNEQFF
cdr3_nt: TGTGCCAGCAAGGGCGGGGGGCACAATGAGCAGTTCTTC

clone_size: many
j_call: TRBJ1-1
d_call: -
v_call: TRBV7-9
cdr3_aa: CASSFLPEAFF
cdr3_nt: TGTGCCAGCAGCTTTCTCCCTGAAGCTTTCTTT

clone_size: many
j_call: TRBJ2-1
d_call: -
v_call: TRBV7-2
cdr3_aa: CASSTDGSSYNEQFF
cdr3_nt: TGTGCCAGCAGCACGGACGGTAGCTCCTACAATGAGCAGTTCTTC

clone_size: few
j_call: TRBJ2-1
d_call: -
v_call: TRBV29-1
cdr3_aa: CSLRDFAHEQFF
cdr3_nt: TGCAGCCTACGGGACTTCGCTCATGAGCAGTTCTTC

clone_size: few
j_call: TRBJ2-5
d_call: -
v_call: TRBV28
cdr3_aa: CASSFRTHQETQYF
cdr3_nt: TGTGCCAGCAGTTTTAGGACACATCAAGAGACCCAGTACTTC

clone_size: many
j_call: TRBJ2-5
d_call: TRBD2
v_call: TRBV20-1
cdr3_aa: CSVPGLARQETQYF
cdr3_nt: TGCAGTGTCCCGGGACTAGCGAGGCAAGAGACCCAGTACTTC